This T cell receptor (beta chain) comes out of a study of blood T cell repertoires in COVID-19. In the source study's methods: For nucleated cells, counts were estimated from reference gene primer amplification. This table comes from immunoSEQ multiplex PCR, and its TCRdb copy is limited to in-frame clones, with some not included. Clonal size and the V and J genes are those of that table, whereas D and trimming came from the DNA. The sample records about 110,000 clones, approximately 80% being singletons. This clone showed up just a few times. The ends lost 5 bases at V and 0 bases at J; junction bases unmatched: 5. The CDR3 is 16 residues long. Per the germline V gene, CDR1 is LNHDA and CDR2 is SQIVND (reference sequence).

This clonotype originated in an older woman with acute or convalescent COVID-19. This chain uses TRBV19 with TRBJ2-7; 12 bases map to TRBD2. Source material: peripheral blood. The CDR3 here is CASSPGTSGHSYEQYF. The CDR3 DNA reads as TGTGCCAGTAGTCCCGGGACTAGCGGGCACTCCTACGAGCAGTACTTC.